The 20 T cell receptor beta chains reported below all come from one sample, sequenced in a study of T cell repertoires in cytomegalovirus infection. These receptors are not linked to any known antigen. Each CDR3 protein gets one entry after TCRdb re-called the reads with MiXCR. This table holds around 800,000 distinct CDR3 sequences, approximately 32% found once. The source material was cultured CD8+ T cells from PBMCs, sampled from culture after CMV antigen stimulation. Receptors originate from a human donor in good health (CMV status not recorded). Some clones in this sample may be carry-over from other donors' samples.

The chain links TRBV5-4 to TRBJ1-6, with 7 bases that match TRBD1. The V segment lost 4 bases and the J segment 10 bases; nucleotides outside the gene matches: 5. The CDR3 is made up of 13 amino acids. Germline loops: CDR1 SGHNT, CDR2 YYREEE (reference sequence). The CDR3 DNA follows: TGTGCCAGCAGCCAGGGGGACGTATCACCCCTCCACTTT. This encodes CASSQGDVSPLHF.

This clonotype appeared once. V and J are TRBV2 and TRBJ2-5; D perhaps matches TRBD1 (5 bases). Per the germline V gene, CDR1 is SNHLY and CDR2 is FYNNEI. The CDR3 consists of 13 residues. The ends were cut back, 11 bases at V and 3 bases at J, with 16 bases in the middle. The CDR3 sequence is CASSLGDEETQYF. The CDR3 DNA is TGTGCCTCATCTTTAGGGGATGAAGAGACCCAGTACTTC. The entire variable domain, with the rest obtained from reference TRBV2 and TRBJ2-5, is as follows: EPEVTQTPSHQVTQMGQEVILRCVPISNHLYFYWYRQILGQKVEFLVSFYNNEISEKSEIFDDQFSVERPDGSNFTLKIRSTKLEDSAMYFCASSLGDEETQYFGPGTRLLVL.

Of note for this clonotype: Just one base apart from a much larger clone, this may be a read error. The CDR3 loop reads CASSMGREAFF. CDR3 in DNA: TGTGCCAGTAGTATGGGCAGGGAAGCTTTCTTT. This chain joins TRBV19 and TRBJ1-1; D ambiguous. Germline assignment: CDR1 LNHDA and CDR2 SQIVND (reference sequence). The CDR3 extends over 11 amino acids. The germline V and J ends were trimmed by 3 bases and 8 bases, with 7 bases remaining between them.

The V gene is TRBV7-9, the J gene TRBJ1-1, with D hard to call. CDR3 length: 12 amino acids. Germline values: CDR1 SEHNR, CDR2 FQNEAQ (reference sequence). The V gene lost 3 bases and the J gene lost 6 bases, with 8 bases spanning the gap. The CDR3 reads CASSLTTAEAFF. CDR3 sequence (DNA): TGTGCCAGCAGCTTGACTACGGCTGAAGCTTTCTTT.

The chain employs TRBV2 and TRBJ2-3; 13 bases are a match to TRBD2. The CDR3 extends over 16 amino acids. Germline CDR1 is SNHLY and CDR2 is FYNNEI. V shed 11 bases, J shed 5 bases, and the junction held 13 bases outside the gene matches. CDR3: CAGGGGLAGLGDTQYF. The CDR3 DNA reads TGTGCCGGGGGGGGGGGACTAGCGGGGTTGGGAGATACGCAGTATTTT.

Written as DNA, the CDR3 is TGTGCCAGCGGTCAGGAGTCCTACGAGCAGTACTTC. This sequence encodes CASGQESYEQYF. The V gene is TRBV7-9, the J gene TRBJ2-7; no reliable D call. V lost 8 bases and J lost 1, with 9 bases in between. The CDR3 runs to 12 residues. Germline V CDR1 and CDR2: SEHNR, FQNEAQ (reference sequence).

The gene calls are TRBV20-1 and TRBJ2-5, with D perhaps assigned TRBD1 or TRBD2 (5 bases each). Trimming removed 2 bases from V and 2 bases from J, with 24 bases in between. Germline assignment: CDR1 DFQATT and CDR2 SNEGSKA (reference sequence). The CDR3 length is 18 residues. The CDR3 region has the DNA TGCAGTGCTAGAAAGAGGGGAGAGGGTCCGCAATTTCAAGAGACCCAGTACTTC. Its translation is CSARKRGEGPQFQETQYF.

This clonotype was observed at least ten times. The CDR3 region has the DNA TGTGCCAGCAGCCCCCAGAATATACCGCACAATGAGCAGTTCTTC. Its translation: CASSPQNIPHNEQFF. The rearrangement links TRBV7-9 to TRBJ2-1; unclear D gene. Trimming removed 5 bases at V and 5 bases at J, with 16 bases between. Looked up from germline, CDR1 is SEHNR and CDR2 is FQNEAQ (reference sequence). The CDR3 length is 15 residues. Combining the CDR3 with reference TRBV7-9 and TRBJ2-1 gives the whole variable domain DTGVSQNPRHKITKRGQNVTFRCDPISEHNRLYWYRQTLGQGPEFLTYFQNEAQLEKSRLLSDRFSAERPKGSFSTLEIQRTEQGDSAMYLCASSPQNIPHNEQFFGPGTRLTVL.

This clonotype was seen ten or more times. The V call is TRBV7-6, the J call TRBJ1-4; TRBD1 aligns across 10 bases. Germline V gene sequence: CDR1 SGHVS, CDR2 FNYEAQ. The CDR3 sequence is 15 residues long. The ends lost 2 bases at V and 6 bases at J; junction bases unmatched: 3. The CDR3 bases are TGTGCCAGCAGCTTATGGACAGGGGGAGATGAAAAACTGTTTTTT. This gives the protein CASSLWTGGDEKLFF.

This clonotype was detected once. The rearrangement uses TRBV20-1 and TRBJ2-7, with TRBD2 matching 15 bases. This CDR3 is built from 14 residues. The V segment lost 1 base and the J segment 7 bases; nucleotides outside the gene matches: 2. Germline V CDR1 and CDR2: DFQATT, SNEGSKA (reference sequence). CDR3 nucleotide sequence: TGCAGTGCTAGAGGGACTAGCGGGGGGGGTGAGCAGTACGTC. This gives the protein CSARGTSGGGEQYV.

The CDR3 DNA is TGTGCCAGCAGCTTGGAAGGTACAGTAGTGCCGTACACTGAAGCTTTCTTT. It translates to CASSLEGTVVPYTEAFF. The rearrangement links TRBV5-6 to TRBJ1-1; D is ambiguous. The CDR3 extends over 17 amino acids. Germline CDR1 reads SGHDT; CDR2 reads YYEEEE. V was clipped by 0 bases and J by 3 bases, with 18 bases between them.

V gene TRBV29-1 combines with J gene TRBJ2-7; 9 positions agree with TRBD1. CDR3 length: 14 residues. Germline CDR1 SQVTM, CDR2 ANQGSEA. V trimming: 5 bases; J trimming: 6 bases; junction bases outside the gene matches: 11. CDR3 sequence (DNA): TGCAGCGTTTTACCAGGACAGGGGTTTCTCGAGCAGTACTTC. Translated: CSVLPGQGFLEQYF.

This clonotype was recorded many times. This chain connects TRBV7-2 to TRBJ2-1; TRBD2 agrees at 8 bases. The CDR3 loop spans 15 amino acids. The V gene's germline CDR1 is SGHTA and CDR2 FQGNSA. V gave up 1 base and J gave up 6 bases; unmatched junction bases: 5. This CDR3 reads CASSLVIAGINEQFF. The CDR3 DNA follows: TGTGCCAGCAGCTTAGTGATAGCGGGGATCAATGAGCAGTTCTTC.

V and J are TRBV5-6 and TRBJ1-2; maybe TRBD1 (5 bases). This CDR3 is built from 15 residues. Germline V lookup: CDR1 SGHDT, CDR2 YYEEEE. Trimming took 4 bases from V and 2 from J, leaving 15 bases between them. In nucleotides, the CDR3 is TGTGCCAGCAGCCGCGGGACCAAAAAGAACTATGGCTACACCTTC. This sequence encodes CASSRGTKKNYGYTF.

This clonotype was counted between two and nine times. The CDR3 protein is CASRPPGLAGHNEQFF. The CDR3 coding sequence is TGTGCCAGCAGACCACCGGGACTAGCGGGGCACAATGAGCAGTTCTTC. The V gene is TRBV6-5, the J gene TRBJ2-1, with TRBD2 matching over 13 bases. This CDR3 contains 16 residues. V dropped 6 bases and J dropped 5; count of bases not matched to a gene: 7. CDR1 MNHEY and CDR2 SVGAGI come from the germline V gene.

This clonotype was seen a few times. The gene calls are TRBV5-4 and TRBJ1-2, with D possibly matching TRBD1 (5 bases). The V end was cut by 0 bases, the J end by 5 bases, with 14 bases between. Per the germline V gene, CDR1 is SGHNT and CDR2 is YYREEE (reference sequence). The CDR3 totals 15 residues. This CDR3 is CASSLESGPSYGYTF. DNA for the CDR3: TGTGCCAGCAGCTTGGAGTCAGGGCCCTCATATGGCTACACCTTC.

This chain connects TRBV4-2 to TRBJ2-2; D ambiguous. This CDR3 is 15 amino acids long. The germline gives CDR1 LGHNA, CDR2 YNFKEQ. Trimming removed 1 base from V and 7 bases from J, with 13 bases in between. CDR3 nucleotide sequence: TGTGCCAGCAGCCAAGCCACCAATTCAGGCGGGGAGCTGTTTTTT. This sequence encodes CASSQATNSGGELFF.

The count of this clonotype is one. This chain uses TRBV29-1 with TRBJ2-1; 8 bases match TRBD2. The CDR3 length is 14 residues. Germline V gene lookup returns CDR1 SQVTM and CDR2 ANQGSEA. Losses at the gene ends were 5 bases for V and 3 bases for J; bases not matched to a gene: 6. CDR3 loop: CSVTVAGGYNEQFF. The CDR3 coding sequence is TGCAGCGTTACAGTTGCGGGGGGCTACAATGAGCAGTTCTTC.

This clonotype occurred many times. The gene calls are TRBV7-2 and TRBJ1-1; 7 bases map to TRBD1. Germline CDR1 is SGHTA and CDR2 is FQGNSA. With 1 base clipped from V and 5 bases from J, the junction kept 7 bases outside the gene matches. CDR3 length: 15 amino acids. The CDR3: CASSLEPDRSTEAFF. In nucleotides, the CDR3 is TGTGCCAGCAGCTTAGAACCGGACAGGTCGACTGAAGCTTTCTTT.

This sequence joins TRBV2 and TRBJ1-1; no clear D gene. The ends were cut back, 2 bases at V and 5 bases at J, with 9 bases in the middle. Germline CDR1 SNHLY, CDR2 FYNNEI. This CDR3 is built from 13 residues. The CDR3: CASSENHRTEAFF. CDR3 bases: TGTGCCAGCAGTGAAAATCATAGGACTGAAGCTTTCTTT.